The 4 T cell receptor beta chains below all came from one sample that was sequenced in a study of blood T cells in healthy people across ages (dated by TCRdb to the mid-2010s). Library prep was done by 5' RACE. Instrument used: Illumina HiSeq 2500. A second PCR of roughly 6 to 12 cycles was performed with a sample-barcoded 5' primer and a J-beta primer mix. The public reads were quality trimmed at Q25 with fastp and then assembled into clones with MiXCR by TCRdb, keeping productive beta chains. Identical CDR3 proteins give one entry, which carries the most common genes and DNA. The sample data list fewer than 750,000 distinct CDR3 sequences, and 52% of these were observed just once. The ten biggest clones cover 13% of the sample. Sequenced input: blood. The receptors come from a woman older than 75 in good health.

The CDR3 protein is CAISPGQHPYEQYF. The CDR3 DNA sequence: TGTGCCATCAGCCCGGGACAGCACCCCTACGAGCAGTACTTC. J is TRBJ2-7 and V is TRBV10-3; 7 nucleotides align to TRBD1. Germline CDR1 is ENHRY and CDR2 is SYGVKD. CDR3 length: 14 residues. Unmatched junction bases numbered 7, after V lost 6 bases and J lost 2 bases.

The chain combines TRBV28 with TRBJ2-1; D uncertain. Germline V gives CDR1 MDHEN, CDR2 SYDVKM. This CDR3 is built from 17 residues. Trimming took 5 bases from V and 0 from J, leaving 17 bases between them. The CDR3, as DNA: TGTGCCAGCAGTCCACCCGGTGGAGTAAGCTCCTACAATGAGCAGTTCTTC. It translates to CASSPPGGVSSYNEQFF.

The CDR3 region has the DNA TGCAGTGCTAGTCAGAGCTCCTACGAGCAGTACTTC. Residues: CSASQSSYEQYF. The chain recombines TRBV20-1 with TRBJ2-7; no definite D call. The germline V gene encodes CDR1 DFQATT and CDR2 SNEGSKA (reference sequence). Trimming shortened V by 3 bases and J by 0 bases, and 6 bases separated the two germline ends. The CDR3 consists of 12 residues.

The genes are TRBV7-3 and TRBJ2-2; no clear D. Trimming pared 4 bases from V and 1 base from J, leaving 4 bases between. CDR1 is SGHTA and CDR2 is FQGTGA in the germline V gene. CDR3 length: 13 amino acids. The chain's CDR3 is CASSWGNTGELFF. DNA of the CDR3: TGTGCCAGCAGCTGGGGGAACACCGGGGAGCTGTTTTTT.